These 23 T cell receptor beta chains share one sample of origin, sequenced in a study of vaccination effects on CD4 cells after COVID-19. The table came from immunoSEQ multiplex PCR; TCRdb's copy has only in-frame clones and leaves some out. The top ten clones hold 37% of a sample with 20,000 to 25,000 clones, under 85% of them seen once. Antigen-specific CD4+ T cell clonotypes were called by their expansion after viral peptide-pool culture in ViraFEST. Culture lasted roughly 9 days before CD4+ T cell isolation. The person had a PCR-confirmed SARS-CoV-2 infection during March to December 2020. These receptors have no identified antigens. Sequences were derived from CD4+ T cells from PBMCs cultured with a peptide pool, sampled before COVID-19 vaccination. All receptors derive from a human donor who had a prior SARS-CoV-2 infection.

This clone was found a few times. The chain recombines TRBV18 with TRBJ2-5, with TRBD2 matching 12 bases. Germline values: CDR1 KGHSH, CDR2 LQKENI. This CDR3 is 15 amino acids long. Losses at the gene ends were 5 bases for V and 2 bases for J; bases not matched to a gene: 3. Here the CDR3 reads CASSRTSGIQETQYF. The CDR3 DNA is TGTGCCAGCTCAAGGACTAGCGGGATTCAAGAGACCCAGTACTTC.

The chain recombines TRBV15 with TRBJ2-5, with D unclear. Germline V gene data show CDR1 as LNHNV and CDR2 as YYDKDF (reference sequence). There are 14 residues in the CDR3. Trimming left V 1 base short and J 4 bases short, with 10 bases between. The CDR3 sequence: CATSRVLALETQYF. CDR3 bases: TGTGCCACCAGCAGAGTGCTCGCCTTAGAGACCCAGTACTTC.

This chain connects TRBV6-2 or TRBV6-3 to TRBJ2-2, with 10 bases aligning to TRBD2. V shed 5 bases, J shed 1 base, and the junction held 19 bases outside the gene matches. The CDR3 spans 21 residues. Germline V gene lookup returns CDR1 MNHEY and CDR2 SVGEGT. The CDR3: CASSTRTALRQREGNTGELFF. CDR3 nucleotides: TGTGCCAGCAGTACCCGGACAGCCCTAAGACAGCGGGAGGGGAACACCGGGGAGCTGTTTTTT.

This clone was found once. The CDR3 DNA follows: TGTGCCATCAGTGAGTTTAGCGGGGACGGGGAGCTGTTTTTT. This translates into CAISEFSGDGELFF. The chain couples TRBV10-3 to TRBJ2-2; 8 nucleotides line up with TRBD2. The length of the CDR3 is 14 residues. The junction had 2 bases not matched to a gene; V was cut back by 1 base and J by 7 bases. Germline lookup yields CDR1 ENHRY and CDR2 SYGVKD.

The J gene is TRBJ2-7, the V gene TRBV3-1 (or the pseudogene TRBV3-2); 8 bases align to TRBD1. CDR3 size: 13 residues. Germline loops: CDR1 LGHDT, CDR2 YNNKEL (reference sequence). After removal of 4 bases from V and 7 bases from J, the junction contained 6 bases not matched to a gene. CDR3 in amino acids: CASSPLRQGEQYF. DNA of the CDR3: TGTGCCAGCAGCCCCCTACGACAGGGGGAGCAGTACTTC.

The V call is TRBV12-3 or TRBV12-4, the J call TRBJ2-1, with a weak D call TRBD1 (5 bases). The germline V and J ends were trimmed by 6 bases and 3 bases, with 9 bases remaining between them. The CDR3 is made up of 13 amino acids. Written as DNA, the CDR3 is TGTGCCAGCAGCCCGGACAACTACAATGAGCAGTTCTTC. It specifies CASSPDNYNEQFF.

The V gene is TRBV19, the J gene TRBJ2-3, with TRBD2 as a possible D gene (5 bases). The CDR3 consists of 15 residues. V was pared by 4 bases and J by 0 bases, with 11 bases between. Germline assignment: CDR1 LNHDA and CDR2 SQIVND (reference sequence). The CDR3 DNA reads TGTGCCAGTAGTAGTCGGGGAGTCAGCACAGATACGCAGTATTTT. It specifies CASSSRGVSTDTQYF. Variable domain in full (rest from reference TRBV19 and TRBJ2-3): DGGITQSPKYLFRKEGQNVTLSCEQNLNHDAMYWYRQDPGQGLRLIYYSQIVNDFQKGDIAEGYSVSREKKESFPLTVTSAQKNPTAFYLCASSSRGVSTDTQYFGPGTRLTVL.

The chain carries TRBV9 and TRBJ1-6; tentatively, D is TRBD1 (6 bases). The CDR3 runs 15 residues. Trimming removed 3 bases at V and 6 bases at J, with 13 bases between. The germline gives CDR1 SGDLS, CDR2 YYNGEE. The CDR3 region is CASSATGGGNSPLHF. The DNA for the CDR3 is TGTGCCAGCAGCGCCACAGGAGGGGGTAATTCACCCCTCCACTTT. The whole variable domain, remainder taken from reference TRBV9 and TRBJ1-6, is DSGVTQTPKHLITATGQRVTLRCSPRSGDLSVYWYQQSLDQGLQFLIQYYNGEERAKGNILERFSAQQFPDLHSELNLSSLELGDSALYFCASSATGGGNSPLHFGNGTRLTVT.

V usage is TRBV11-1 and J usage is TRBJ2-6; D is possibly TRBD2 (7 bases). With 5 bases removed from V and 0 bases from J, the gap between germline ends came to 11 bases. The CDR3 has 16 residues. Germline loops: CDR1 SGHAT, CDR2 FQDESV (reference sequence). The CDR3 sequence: CASSRGGASGANVLTF. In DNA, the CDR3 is TGTGCCAGCAGCCGCGGGGGCGCCTCTGGGGCCAACGTCCTGACTTTC.

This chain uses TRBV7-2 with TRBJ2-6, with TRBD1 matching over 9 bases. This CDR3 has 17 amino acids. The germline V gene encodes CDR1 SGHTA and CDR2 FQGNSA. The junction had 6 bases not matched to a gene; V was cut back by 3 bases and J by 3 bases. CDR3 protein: CASSLGTGWGGANVLTF. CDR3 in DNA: TGTGCCAGCAGCTTGGGGACAGGGTGGGGTGGGGCCAACGTCCTGACTTTC.

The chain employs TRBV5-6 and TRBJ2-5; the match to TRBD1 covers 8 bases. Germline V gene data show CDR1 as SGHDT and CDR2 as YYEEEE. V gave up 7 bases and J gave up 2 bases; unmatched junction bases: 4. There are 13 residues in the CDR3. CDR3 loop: CASGNRGQETQYF. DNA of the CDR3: TGTGCCAGCGGCAACAGGGGGCAAGAGACCCAGTACTTC. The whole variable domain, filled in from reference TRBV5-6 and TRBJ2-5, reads DAGVTQSPTHLIKTRGQQVTLRCSPKSGHDTVSWYQQALGQGPQFIFQYYEEEERQRGNFPDRFSGHQFPNYSSELNVNALLLGDSALYLCASGNRGQETQYFGPGTRLLVL.

The CDR3 bases are TGCGCCAGCAGCCAGAGGGGATTTGGCAATCAGCCCCAGCATTTT. Translation: CASSQRGFGNQPQHF. The rearrangement links TRBV4-1 to TRBJ1-5; D is possibly TRBD1 (5 bases). The CDR3 consists of 15 residues. Trimming removed 3 bases from V and 2 bases from J, with 11 bases in between. Germline V gene data show CDR1 as MGHRA and CDR2 as YSYEKL.

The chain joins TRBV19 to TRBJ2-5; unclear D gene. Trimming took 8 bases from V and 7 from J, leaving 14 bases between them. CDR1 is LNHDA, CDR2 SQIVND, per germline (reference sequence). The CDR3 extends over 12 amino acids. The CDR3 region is CASATRMGTQYF. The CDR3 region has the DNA TGTGCCAGTGCAACAAGGATGGGGACCCAGTACTTC.

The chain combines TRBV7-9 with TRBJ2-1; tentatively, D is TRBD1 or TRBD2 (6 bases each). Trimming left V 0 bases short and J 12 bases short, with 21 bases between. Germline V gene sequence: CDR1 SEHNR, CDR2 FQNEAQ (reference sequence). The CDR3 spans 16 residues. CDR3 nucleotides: TGTGCCAGCAGCTTAGCGGGGGGACAAGCCCTTGGTGGGCAGTTCTTC. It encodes CASSLAGGQALGGQFF.

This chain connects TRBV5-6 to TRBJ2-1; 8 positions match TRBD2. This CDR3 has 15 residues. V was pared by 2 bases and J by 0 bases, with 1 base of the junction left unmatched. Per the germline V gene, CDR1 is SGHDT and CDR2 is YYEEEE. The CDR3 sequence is CASSLAGDSYNEQFF. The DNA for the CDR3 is TGTGCCAGCAGCTTAGCGGGGGACTCCTACAATGAGCAGTTCTTC.

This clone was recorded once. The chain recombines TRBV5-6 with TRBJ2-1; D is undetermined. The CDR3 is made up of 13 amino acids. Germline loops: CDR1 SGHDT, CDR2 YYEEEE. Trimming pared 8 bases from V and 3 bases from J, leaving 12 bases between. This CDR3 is CASYLALYNEQFF. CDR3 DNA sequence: TGTGCCAGTTACCTGGCCCTCTACAATGAGCAGTTCTTC.

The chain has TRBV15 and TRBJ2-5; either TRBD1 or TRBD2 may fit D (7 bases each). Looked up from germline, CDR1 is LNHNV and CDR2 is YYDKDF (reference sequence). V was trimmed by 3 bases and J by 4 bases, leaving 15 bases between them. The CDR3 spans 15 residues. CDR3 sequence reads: CATSSLTGRGETQYF. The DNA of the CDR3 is TGTGCCACCAGCAGCCTGACAGGGAGGGGAGAGACCCAGTACTTC.

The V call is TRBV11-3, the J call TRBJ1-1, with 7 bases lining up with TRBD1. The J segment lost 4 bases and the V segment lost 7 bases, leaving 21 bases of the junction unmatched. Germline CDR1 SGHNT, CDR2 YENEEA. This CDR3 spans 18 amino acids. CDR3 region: CASTLGGGFNIGFTEAFF. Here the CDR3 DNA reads TGTGCCAGCACCCTAGGAGGGGGCTTTAACATAGGGTTCACTGAAGCTTTCTTT.

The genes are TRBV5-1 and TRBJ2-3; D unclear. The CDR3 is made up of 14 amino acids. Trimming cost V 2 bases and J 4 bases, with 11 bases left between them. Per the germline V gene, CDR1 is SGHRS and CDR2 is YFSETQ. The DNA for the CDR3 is TGCGCCAGCAGCTTACTTTCGATCGCAGATACGCAGTATTTT. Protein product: CASSLLSIADTQYF.

The CDR3 coding sequence is TGTGCCAGCAGCTTGTTTATGACTGAAGCTTTCTTT. This gives the protein CASSLFMTEAFF. V usage is TRBV5-5 and J usage is TRBJ1-1; D gene ambiguous. Germline V gives CDR1 SGHKS, CDR2 YYEKEE (reference sequence). Between the trimmed V and J ends, which lost 1 base and 5 bases, there was a span of 6 bases. There are 12 residues in the CDR3.

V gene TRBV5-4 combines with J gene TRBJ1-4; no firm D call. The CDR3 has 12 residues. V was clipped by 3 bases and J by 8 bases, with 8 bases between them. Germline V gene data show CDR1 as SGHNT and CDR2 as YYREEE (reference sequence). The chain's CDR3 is CASSSPREKLFF. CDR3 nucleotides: TGTGCCAGCAGCTCGCCCCGGGAAAAACTGTTTTTT. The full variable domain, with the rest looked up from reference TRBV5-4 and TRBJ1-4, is ETGVTQSPTHLIKTRGQQVTLRCSSQSGHNTVSWYQQALGQGPQFIFQYYREEENGRGNFPPRFSGLQFPNYSSELNVNALELDDSALYLCASSSPREKLFFGSGTQLSVL.

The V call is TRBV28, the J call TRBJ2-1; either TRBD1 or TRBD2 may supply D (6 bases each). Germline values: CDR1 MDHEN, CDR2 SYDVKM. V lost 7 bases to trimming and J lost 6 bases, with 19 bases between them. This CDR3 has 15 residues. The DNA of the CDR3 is TGTGCCAGCACCCTGGGGGGCACGGGTGGCAATGAGCAGTTCTTC. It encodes CASTLGGTGGNEQFF.

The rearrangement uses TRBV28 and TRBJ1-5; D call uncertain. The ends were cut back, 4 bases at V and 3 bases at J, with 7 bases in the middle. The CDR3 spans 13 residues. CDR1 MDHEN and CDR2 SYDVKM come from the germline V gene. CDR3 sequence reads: CASSSPSNQPQHF. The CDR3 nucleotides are TGTGCCAGCAGTTCCCCCTCCAATCAGCCCCAGCATTTT.